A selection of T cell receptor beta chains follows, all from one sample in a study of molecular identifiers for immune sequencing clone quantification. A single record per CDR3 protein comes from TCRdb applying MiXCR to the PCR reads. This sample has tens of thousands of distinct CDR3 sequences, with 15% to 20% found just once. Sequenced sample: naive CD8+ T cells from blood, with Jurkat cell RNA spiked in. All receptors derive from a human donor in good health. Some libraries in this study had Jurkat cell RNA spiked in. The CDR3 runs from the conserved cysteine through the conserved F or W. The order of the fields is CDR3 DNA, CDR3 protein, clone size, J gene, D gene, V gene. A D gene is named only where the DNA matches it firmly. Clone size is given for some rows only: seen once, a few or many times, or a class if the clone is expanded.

TGTGCCAGCAGCATCAGCGGGGGGCACAACTACGAGCAGTACTTC | CASSISGGHNYEQYF | many | TRBJ2-7 | TRBD2 | TRBV9
TGTGCCACCAGTGAGGCCCAACAAGGGTCGTACTTC | CATSEAQQGSYF | many | TRBJ2-7 | - | TRBV24-1
TGTGCCAGCAGTTTCCCCCGGACAGGGGGAAAAGAGACCCAGCGCTTC | CASSFPRTGGKETQRF | - | TRBJ2-5 | TRBD1 | TRBV28
TGTGCCATCAGTGAGAGGCTAGCGGGCGGCACAGATACGCAGTATTTT | CAISERLAGGTDTQYF | many | TRBJ2-3 | TRBD2 | TRBV10-3
TGTGCCAGCAGTCCGGACAGGGGCTCCTACGAGCAGTACTTC | CASSPDRGSYEQYF | many | TRBJ2-7 | TRBD1 | TRBV12-3/TRBV12-4
TGTGCCAGCAGTCACATCCCGGACAGAAGCACTGAAGCTTTCTTT | CASSHIPDRSTEAFF | many | TRBJ1-1 | - | TRBV6-5
TGTGCCAGCAGCTTCGGAGGAAACGCGTACGAGCAGTACTTC | CASSFGGNAYEQYF | many | TRBJ2-7 | - | TRBV7-9
TGCGCCAGCAGCCCCGGCCAAGGGGTTGAAAAACTGTTTTTT | CASSPGQGVEKLFF | many | TRBJ1-4 | - | TRBV4-1
TGTGCCAGCAGTTACTCAGACAGGGAACCCACAGATACGCAGTATTTT | CASSYSDREPTDTQYF | - | TRBJ2-3 | TRBD1 | TRBV6-6
TGCGCCAGCAGCCAAAGTATCGGGGCGGGAGTTTTCAATGAGCAGTTCTTC | CASSQSIGAGVFNEQFF | many | TRBJ2-1 | TRBD2 | TRBV4-3
TGCGCCAGCAGCCAAGTGAGGGGTAGCACAGATACGCAGTATTTT | CASSQVRGSTDTQYF | medium-sized | TRBJ2-3 | - | TRBV4-1
TGCAGTGCCACCGTGGGGCAGAATGAAAAACTGTTTTTT | CSATVGQNEKLFF | medium-sized | TRBJ1-4 | - | TRBV20-1
TGTGCCAGCAGCCACGGGACTAGCGGAACAGCCCACGAGCAGTACTTC | CASSHGTSGTAHEQYF | - | TRBJ2-7 | TRBD2 | TRBV7-2
TGTGCCAGCAGTTTCGTTCTAGCGACAGATACGCAGTATTTT | CASSFVLATDTQYF | many | TRBJ2-3 | - | TRBV12-3/TRBV12-4
TGCGCCAGCAGCTGGACCTCCGGACAGGGGTACTCCTACGAGCAGTACTTC | CASSWTSGQGYSYEQYF | many | TRBJ2-7 | TRBD1 | TRBV5-1
TGTGCCAGCAGTGAATCGTCTGGGGACAGGGTTGGTCAGCCCCGGCATTTT | CASSESSGDRVGQPRHF | - | TRBJ1-5 | TRBD1 | TRBV2
TGTGCCAGCAGTTCCACAGGGGGGGGATCCGAGACCCAGTACTTC | CASSSTGGGSETQYF | many | TRBJ2-5 | - | TRBV6-5
TGTGCCAGCAGTTTCCTCGCTAATCAGCCCCAGCAGTTT | CASSFLANQPQQF | few | TRBJ1-5 | - | TRBV28
TGTGCCAGCAGTTACTCCCGGGACACCTCCCAAGAGACCCAGTACTTC | CASSYSRDTSQETQYF | many | TRBJ2-5 | - | TRBV6-2/TRBV6-3
TGTGCCAGCAGTTACTCGAATAGCTATGGCTACACCTTC | CASSYSNSYGYTF | many | TRBJ1-2 | - | TRBV6-2/TRBV6-3
TGTGCCAGCAGTTGGACCGTTAGCAATCAGCCCCAGCATTTT | CASSWTVSNQPQHF | medium-sized | TRBJ1-5 | - | TRBV6-2/TRBV6-3
TGTGCCAGCAGCCCAGTCGGGCCCCTGACTTCGTACCAAGAGACCCAGTACTTC | CASSPVGPLTSYQETQYF | many | TRBJ2-5 | - | TRBV7-8
TGTGCCAGCAGTGCGGGACAGGGGAATCAGCCCCAGCATTTT | CASSAGQGNQPQHF | many | TRBJ1-5 | TRBD1 | TRBV12-3/TRBV12-4
TGTGCCAGCAGTTACGAAACCTGGGAGCAGTTCTTC | CASSYETWEQFF | many | TRBJ2-1 | - | TRBV6-6
TGTGCCAGCAGCCAAGCTGGGGGGCAAGACACAGATACGCAGTATTTT | CASSQAGGQDTDTQYF | many | TRBJ2-3 | - | TRBV14
TGTGCCAGCAGTTACCTGGGCGGCGAGCAGTACTTC | CASSYLGGEQYF | many | TRBJ2-7 | - | TRBV6-5
TGTGCCAGCAGCTTGGGGCGGGGCAGCACAGATACGCAGTATTTT | CASSLGRGSTDTQYF | many | TRBJ2-3 | - | TRBV5-4
TGTGCCAGCGGGAGGACTAGCGGGAGCTCCTACAATGAGCAGTTCTTC | CASGRTSGSSYNEQFF | many | TRBJ2-1 | TRBD2 | TRBV2
TGTGCCAGCAGCTTGACGGGAGACAGGCAGTTCTTC | CASSLTGDRQFF | - | TRBJ2-1 | - | TRBV11-2
TGTGCCAGCAGTTCGACGGACGAGACCGGGGAGCTGTTTTTT | CASSSTDETGELFF | many | TRBJ2-2 | - | TRBV12-3/TRBV12-4
TGTGCCAGCAGCGTAGGACGGTACGGCGGCTACGAGCAGTACTTC | CASSVGRYGGYEQYF | many | TRBJ2-7 | - | TRBV9
TGTGCCAGCAGCCCGGGGGACTACAACTACGAGCAGTACTTC | CASSPGDYNYEQYF | many | TRBJ2-7 | TRBD2 | TRBV9
TGTGCCAGCAGCCAAGATATTGGAGAGACAGCTGAAAAACTGTTTTTT | CASSQDIGETAEKLFF | many | TRBJ1-4 | - | TRBV4-2
TGCAGCGTTACTGACACTCACCTCTACTCTGGGGCCAACGTCCTGACTTTC | CSVTDTHLYSGANVLTF | medium-sized | TRBJ2-6 | - | TRBV29-1
TGTGCCAGCAGCTCCGGGGCTGAAAAACTGTTTTTT | CASSSGAEKLFF | many | TRBJ1-4 | - | TRBV7-9
TGCAGTGCTAGGTCAGATCCCAATCAGCCCCAGCATTTT | CSARSDPNQPQHF | - | TRBJ1-5 | - | TRBV20-1
TGTGCCAGCAGTCCTTTGAACACTGAAGCTTTCTTT | CASSPLNTEAFF | many | TRBJ1-1 | - | TRBV12-3/TRBV12-4